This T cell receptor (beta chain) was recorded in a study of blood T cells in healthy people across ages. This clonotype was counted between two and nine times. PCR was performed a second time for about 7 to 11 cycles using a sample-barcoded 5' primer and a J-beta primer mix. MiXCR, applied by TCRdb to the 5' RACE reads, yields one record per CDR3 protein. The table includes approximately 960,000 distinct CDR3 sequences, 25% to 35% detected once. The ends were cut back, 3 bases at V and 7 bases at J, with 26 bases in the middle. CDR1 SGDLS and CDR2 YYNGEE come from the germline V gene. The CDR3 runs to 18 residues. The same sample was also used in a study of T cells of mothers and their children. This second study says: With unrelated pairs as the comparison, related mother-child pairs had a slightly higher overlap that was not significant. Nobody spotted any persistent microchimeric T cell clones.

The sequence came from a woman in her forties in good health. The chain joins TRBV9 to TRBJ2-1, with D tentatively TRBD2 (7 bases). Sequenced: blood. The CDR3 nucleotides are TGTGCCAGCAGCGCGGAAGCACAAGGGGGGGCGCCGGGTAATGAGCAGTTCTTC. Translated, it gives CASSAEAQGGAPGNEQFF. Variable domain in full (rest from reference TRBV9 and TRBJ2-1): DSGVTQTPKHLITATGQRVTLRCSPRSGDLSVYWYQQSLDQGLQFLIQYYNGEERAKGNILERFSAQQFPDLHSELNLSSLELGDSALYFCASSAEAQGGAPGNEQFFGPGTRLTVL.